This T cell receptor (beta chain) comes out of a study of blood T cell repertoires in COVID-19. Germline V gene sequence: CDR1 SGHTA, CDR2 FQGTGA. The CDR3 covers 13 residues. Trimming cost V 6 bases and J 5 bases, with 13 bases left between them. Using immunoSEQ multiplex PCR, the repertoire was profiled, and TCRdb retains in-frame clones only, with some absent. The top ten hold 5.4% of the sample, which has 13,000 to 15,000 clones, about nine tenths seen once. The sequenced sample consisted of peripheral blood. V is TRBV7-3 and J is TRBJ1-1; no clear D gene. This clonotype was sampled from a human donor in a cohort sampled during active COVID-19. The CDR3 protein is CASSSNTETEAFF. CDR3 nucleotide sequence: TGTGCCAGCAGTTCCAACACAGAGACTGAAGCTTTCTTT.